The 14 T cell receptor beta chains below all came from one sample that was sequenced in a study of multiple sclerosis patients with progressive multifocal leukoencephalopathy. Time point meaning: around eleven months of natalizumab therapy. TCRdb keeps only in-frame clones here, not all; method: immunoSEQ multiplex PCR. The sample carries around 27,000 clones, nearly 90% recorded once. The specimen was PBMCs, collected from a patient treated with natalizumab. Source of these receptors: a human donor with multiple sclerosis.

V and J are TRBV10-3 and TRBJ1-1; 9 nucleotides agree with TRBD1. The V gene's germline CDR1 is ENHRY and CDR2 SYGVKD. The V segment lost 2 bases and the J segment 1 base; nucleotides outside the gene matches: 5. The CDR3 loop spans 16 amino acids. The CDR3 coding sequence is TGTGCCATCAGTGAGGGACAGGGACAGGGGAACACTGAAGCTTTCTTT. This encodes CAISEGQGQGNTEAFF.

The chain links TRBV28 to TRBJ2-3; 11 bases align to TRBD2. V was pared by 8 bases and J by 10 bases, with 8 bases of the junction left unmatched. The CDR3 is made up of 13 amino acids. Germline V gives CDR1 MDHEN, CDR2 SYDVKM. The CDR3 sequence is CASRTSGGFPQYF. CDR3 sequence (DNA): TGTGCCAGCCGAACTAGCGGGGGTTTTCCGCAGTATTTT.

The rearrangement links TRBV12-5 to TRBJ2-1; possibly TRBD1 for D (7 bases). The CDR3 spans 18 residues. Trimming pared 3 bases from V and 6 bases from J, leaving 24 bases between. CDR1 is LGHNT and CDR2 is FRNRAP in the germline V gene. The DNA for the CDR3 is TGTGCTAGTGGTTTATTGGTGCCCGGAGGGGGCTATTCCAATGAGCAGTTCTTC. Translation: CASGLLVPGGGYSNEQFF.

V and J are TRBV5-6 and TRBJ2-2; 9 bases fit TRBD1. Per germline, CDR1 SGHDT and CDR2 YYEEEE. This CDR3 comprises 16 residues. Losses at the gene ends were 4 bases for V and 4 bases for J; bases not matched to a gene: 8. The chain's CDR3 is CASSVRQGGTTGELFF. The CDR3 DNA follows: TGTGCCAGCAGCGTTAGACAGGGGGGGACCACCGGGGAGCTGTTTTTT.

V and J are TRBV5-1 and TRBJ2-7, with 9 bases that match TRBD2. V was pared by 2 bases and J by 5 bases, with 8 bases of the junction left unmatched. The CDR3 is 15 residues long. CDR1 and CDR2 from the germline V gene are SGHRS and YFSETQ. Written as DNA, the CDR3 is TGCGCCAGCAGCTTCCAGCGGGGGGAAACGAACGAGCAGTACTTC. As protein: CASSFQRGETNEQYF. Full variable domain (remainder filled in from reference TRBV5-1 and TRBJ2-7): KAGVTQTPRYLIKTRGQQVTLSCSPISGHRSVSWYQQTPGQGLQFLFEYFSETQRNKGNFPGRFSGRQFSNSRSEMNVSTLELGDSALYLCASSFQRGETNEQYFGPGTRLTVT.

The chain couples TRBV7-2 to TRBJ2-5, with 13 nucleotides matching TRBD2. This CDR3 contains 15 residues. V lost 4 bases to trimming and J lost 7 bases; unmatched junction nucleotides: 6. CDR1 and CDR2 (germline): SGHTA, FQGNSA. CDR3 DNA: TGTGCCAGCAGCTCCGGGACTAGCGGGGCTTGGACCCAGTACTTC. This translates into CASSSGTSGAWTQYF.

This clone showed up just once. This chain uses TRBV2 with TRBJ2-3; D ambiguous. Germline V gene data show CDR1 as SNHLY and CDR2 as FYNNEI. Trimming took 5 bases from V and 4 from J, leaving 10 bases between them. The CDR3 is made up of 13 amino acids. This chain's CDR3 is CASSLNPADTQYF. CDR3 DNA: TGTGCCAGCAGTCTAAACCCGGCAGATACGCAGTATTTT.

The chain carries TRBV4-1 and TRBJ2-1; D uncertain. CDR1 and CDR2 (germline): MGHRA, YSYEKL. This CDR3 has 14 amino acids. V was pared by 1 base and J by 7 bases, with 11 bases between. The CDR3 bases are TGCGCCAGCAGCCAAGGGCTTTTGGGGAATGAGCAGTTCTTC. Encoded protein: CASSQGLLGNEQFF.

The chain couples TRBV30 to TRBJ1-2, with D unclear. This CDR3 has 14 amino acids. Deletions cut 1 base from V and 3 bases from J, with 12 bases between. In germline, CDR1 is GTSNPN, CDR2 SVGIG (reference sequence). CDR3 in amino acids: CAWSAGPWDYGYTF. The CDR3 DNA reads as TGTGCCTGGAGTGCAGGTCCCTGGGACTATGGCTACACCTTC.

The chain recombines TRBV30 with TRBJ2-3; a weak D match, TRBD1 (6 bases). Germline CDR1 reads GTSNPN; CDR2 reads SVGIG (reference sequence). V gave up 3 bases and J gave up 10 bases, with 20 bases separating them. The CDR3 consists of 14 residues. The CDR3 DNA is TGTGCCTGGAGCCCGCCAGGGGCAGGATGGGCGCAGTATTTT. Amino acids: CAWSPPGAGWAQYF. The full variable domain, its missing parts supplied by reference TRBV30 and TRBJ2-3, is SQTIHQWPATLVQPVGSPLSLECTVEGTSNPNLYWYRQAAGRGLQLLFYSVGIGQISSEVPQNLSASRPQDRQFILSSKKLLLSDSGFYLCAWSPPGAGWAQYFGPGTRLTVL.

The chain is built from TRBV5-6 and TRBJ2-1, with D hard to call. Trimming shortened V by 0 bases and J by 0 bases, and 10 bases separated the two germline ends. The CDR3 is 16 residues long. From germline, CDR1 is SGHDT and CDR2 YYEEEE. The CDR3 DNA is TGTGCCAGCAGCTTGGGGCAGACCTACTCCTACAATGAGCAGTTCTTC. Protein: CASSLGQTYSYNEQFF.

The chain employs TRBV9 and TRBJ1-6; D is unclear. This CDR3 has 19 amino acids. Per germline, CDR1 SGDLS and CDR2 YYNGEE. Trimming took off 0 bases at V and 5 bases at J, with 21 bases between the two ends. CDR3 bases: TGTGCCAGCAGCGTAGTTCTCAAGATCAGGTCTCAAAATAATTCACCCCTCCACTTT. Translation gives CASSVVLKIRSQNNSPLHF. Variable domain in full (rest from reference TRBV9 and TRBJ1-6): DSGVTQTPKHLITATGQRVTLRCSPRSGDLSVYWYQQSLDQGLQFLIQYYNGEERAKGNILERFSAQQFPDLHSELNLSSLELGDSALYFCASSVVLKIRSQNNSPLHFGNGTRLTVT.

V is TRBV7-9 and J is TRBJ2-3; maybe TRBD2 (6 bases). There are 14 residues in the CDR3. V lost 7 bases, J lost 0 bases, and 11 bases lay in between. The germline V gene encodes CDR1 SEHNR and CDR2 FQNEAQ (reference sequence). CDR3 loop: CASTLRGSTDTQYF. DNA of the CDR3: TGTGCCAGCACCCTACGGGGGAGCACAGATACGCAGTATTTT.

The V and J genes are TRBV7-9 and TRBJ1-2; D unclear. The CDR3 runs 16 residues. Germline values: CDR1 SEHNR, CDR2 FQNEAQ (reference sequence). V lost 0 bases to trimming and J lost 1 base, with 12 bases between them. CDR3 coding DNA: TGTGCCAGCAGCTTAGCTCCGGGAGCACTTAACTATGGCTACACCTTC. Its protein product is CASSLAPGALNYGYTF.